This T cell receptor beta chain was obtained from a study of blood T cell repertoires in COVID-19. Study in general: Researchers got acute and convalescent COVID-19 samples from the United States, Italy and Spain.

In the authors' workflow: The assay estimated nucleated cells by amplifying reference gene primers. Clones were sequenced by immunoSEQ multiplex PCR, and TCRdb holds only the in-frame ones, with some missing. V and J calls and clone size are those listed in that table; D and trimming were worked out from the DNA. Seen here are 200,000 to 250,000 clones, around 86% observed once, and the top ten hold roughly 5.7%. From germline, CDR1 is LNHDA and CDR2 SQIVND (reference sequence). After removal of 6 bases from V and 10 bases from J, the junction contained 8 bases not matched to a gene. CDR3 length: 15 residues.

The rearrangement links TRBV19 to TRBJ1-6; 11 positions match TRBD1. The sequencing input was peripheral blood. This receptor was obtained from an elderly man with acute or convalescent COVID-19. DNA for the CDR3: TGTGCCAGTAGGACGGGACAGGGGGTTCGATCACCCCTCCACTTT. This codes for CASRTGQGVRSPLHF.